The clone carrying this T cell receptor (beta chain) appeared a few times. Generated by immunoSEQ multiplex PCR, the TCRdb table keeps only in-frame clones and is missing some. The table has around 83,000 clones, more than 90% seen once. The ends lost 9 bases at V and 6 bases at J; junction bases unmatched: 8. The length of the CDR3 is 13 residues. Germline V gene lookup returns CDR1 SEHNR and CDR2 FQNEAQ (reference sequence). The data stem from a study of technical replicates of blood from a handful of donors. This clonotype originated in a human donor in good health. Some clones in this sample may be carry-over from other donors' samples. The rearrangement links TRBV7-9 to TRBJ1-1, with TRBD1 matching 9 bases. Sequencing was done on a sample of T cells isolated from PBMCs. The CDR3 spells CASPGQGIPEAFF. The CDR3, as DNA: TGTGCCAGTCCGGGACAGGGTATACCTGAAGCTTTCTTT.